What follows are 11 T cell receptor beta chains derived from one specimen sequenced in a study of T-cell reconstitution after alpha-beta-depleted transplantation in children. Construction of the TCRbeta library involved unique molecular identifiers. In TCRdb, the PCR reads were re-called with MiXCR into one record per CDR3 protein. The sample records some 190,000 distinct CDR3 sequences, 11% being singletons. The source material was PBMCs, sampled before TCRalphabeta/CD19-depleted stem cell transplant. Source of these receptors: a boy between 2 and 15 years old with acute myeloid leukemia, due to receive a stem cell transplant.

This clonotype was detected ten times or more. The chain is built from TRBV5-1 and TRBJ1-6; D gene uncertain. V gave up 0 bases and J gave up 7 bases, with 14 bases separating them. CDR3 length: 16 residues. Germline lookup yields CDR1 SGHRS and CDR2 YFSETQ. CDR3 nucleotide sequence: TGCGCCAGCAGCTTGGCCGGAAACGGCATGAATTCACCCCTCCACTTT. It translates to CASSLAGNGMNSPLHF.

This clonotype has a count of ten or more. J is TRBJ1-1 and V is TRBV12-3 or TRBV12-4; D is unresolved. V lost 6 bases to trimming and J lost 1 base, with 15 bases between them. The CDR3 runs to 15 residues. The CDR3 coding sequence is TGTGCCAGCAGCCCCCCCGGCTGGGGGAACACTGAAGCTTTCTTT. Amino acids: CASSPPGWGNTEAFF.

Many counts were recorded for this clonotype. The rearrangement uses TRBV12-3 or TRBV12-4 and TRBJ1-5; 7 bases align to TRBD1. This CDR3 contains 12 residues. The V and J ends lost 6 bases and 5 bases, in that order; junction bases with no gene match: 1. The CDR3, as DNA: TGTGCCAGCAGGCAGGGGGATCAGCCCCAGCATTTT. This codes for CASRQGDQPQHF.

This clonotype was observed many times. The CDR3 DNA follows: TGTGCCAGCAGACGGGACAGGGGGAAGACCTATGGCTACACCTTC. Translating gives CASRRDRGKTYGYTF. This chain uses TRBV7-8 with TRBJ1-2; 11 bases agree with TRBD1. With V trimmed by 6 bases and J by 4 bases, 7 bases remained unmatched. This CDR3 is 15 amino acids long. Germline loops: CDR1 SGHVS, CDR2 FQNEAQ. Using reference TRBV7-8 and TRBJ1-2 for the parts outside the CDR3, the full variable domain is GAGVSQSPRYKVAKRGQDVALRCDPISGHVSLFWYQQALGQGPEFLTYFQNEAQLDKSGLPSDRFFAERPEGSVSTLKIQRTQQEDSAVYLCASRRDRGKTYGYTFGSGTRLTVV.

This clonotype was recorded at least ten times. This chain links TRBV7-9 with TRBJ2-7; D is unclear. V was trimmed by 4 bases and J by 2 bases, leaving 6 bases between them. This CDR3 is 12 amino acids long. The germline V gene encodes CDR1 SEHNR and CDR2 FQNEAQ (reference sequence). The CDR3 DNA is TGTGCCAGCAGCTCGTCCGCCTACGAGCAGTACGTC. Amino acid sequence: CASSSSAYEQYV.

J is TRBJ1-3 and V is TRBV27, with 8 bases fitting TRBD1. There are 16 residues in the CDR3. With V trimmed by 3 bases and J by 4 bases, 8 bases remained unmatched. Germline V gene sequence: CDR1 MNHEY, CDR2 SMNVEV (reference sequence). CDR3 DNA sequence: TGTGCCAGCAGTTTCCCTCACCGGGACAGGGGAAACACCATATATTTT. It codes for CASSFPHRDRGNTIYF.

At least ten counts were recorded for this clonotype. V and J are TRBV20-1 and TRBJ1-1; tentatively, D is TRBD1 (6 bases). The CDR3 extends over 13 amino acids. Between the trimmed V and J ends, which lost 1 base and 0 bases, there was a span of 6 bases. Germline lookup yields CDR1 DFQATT and CDR2 SNEGSKA (reference sequence). CDR3 nucleotides: TGCAGTGCTAGAGGGACAGTGAACACTGAAGCTTTCTTT. This translates into CSARGTVNTEAFF.

With respect to this clonotype: Just one base apart from a much larger clone, this may be a read error. V and J are TRBV29-1 and TRBJ2-5, with D possibly being TRBD2 (5 bases). CDR1 is SQVTM, CDR2 ANQGSEA, per germline. This CDR3 comprises 12 residues. The CDR3 protein is CSVDPGVETRYF. The CDR3 DNA reads TGCAGCGTTGACCCCGGGGTGGAGACCCGGTACTTC.

This clonotype showed up many times. J is TRBJ2-1 and V is TRBV6-4; D gene uncertain. The CDR3 covers 13 residues. Per the germline V gene, CDR1 is MRHNA and CDR2 is SNTAGT. The V end lost 0 bases, the J end lost 9 bases, and 9 bases lay between the germline ends. CDR3 region: CASSDSPATEQFF. As DNA, the CDR3 is TGTGCCAGCAGTGACTCGCCAGCGACTGAGCAGTTCTTC.

This clonotype was seen ten or more times. The chain is built from TRBV12-3 or TRBV12-4 and TRBJ2-3, with 7 nucleotides matching TRBD1. The CDR3 spans 14 residues. The trim removed 7 bases at V and 0 bases at J, leaving 4 bases unmatched. CDR3 nucleotide sequence: TGTGCCAGCACCCTGGACAGGAGCACAGATACGCAGTATTTT. This codes for CASTLDRSTDTQYF.

This clonotype has a handful of counts. A junction boundary mismatches the germline segment, possibly from a read error. The chain links TRBV20-1 to TRBJ2-1; TRBD2 matches 9 bases. Germline loops: CDR1 DFQATT, CDR2 SNEGSKA (reference sequence). The CDR3 has 17 amino acids. DNA for the CDR3: TGCTGTGCTAGAGATCCCGTCCTAGCGGGGTATTACAATGAGCAGTTCTTC. This sequence encodes CCARDPVLAGYYNEQFF.